The 18 T cell receptor beta chains below come from one sample, sequenced in a study of T cells in Graves' hyperthyroidism and ophthalmopathy. TCR beta CDR3 region amplification was performed from RNA transcripts. With the HTBI primer set, the TCR CDR3 went through a first round of RT-PCR. Using its own MiXCR run on the multiplex PCR reads, TCRdb lists one record per CDR3 protein. The repertoire includes about 720,000 distinct CDR3 sequences, 16% of them detected once, and under 9.5% sits in the top ten. The sequencing sample was made of blood. The source is a man aged 18 to 35 with Graves' hyperthyroidism.

Remarks on this clonotype: Mismatch with germline at one junction end may stem from a read error. This chain joins TRBV3-1 and TRBJ2-3; D unclear. This CDR3 spans 12 amino acids. CDR1 LGHDT and CDR2 YNNKEL come from the germline V gene (reference sequence). The CDR3 spells CTSSQDTDTQYF. The CDR3 coding sequence is TGTACCAGCAGCCAAGATACAGATACGCAGTATTTT.

This clonotype came up a few times. The rearrangement uses TRBV20-1 and TRBJ2-5, with 7 nucleotides matching TRBD2. This CDR3 comprises 14 residues. Germline CDR1 is DFQATT and CDR2 is SNEGSKA (reference sequence). With V trimmed by 6 bases and J by 4 bases, 11 bases remained unmatched. CDR3 amino acids: CSAVGGPPRETQYF. In DNA, the CDR3 is TGCAGTGCCGTGGGAGGGCCTCCCCGAGAGACCCAGTACTTC.

This clonotype occurred many times. The CDR3 region has the DNA TGTGCCACCAGTGATTTCCAAGAGACCCAGTACTTC. This gives the protein CATSDFQETQYF. The rearrangement joins TRBV24-1 to TRBJ2-5; D not certain. V was clipped by 1 base and J by 1 base, with 0 bases between them. The CDR3 extends over 12 amino acids. In germline, CDR1 is KGHDR, CDR2 SFDVKD.

The rearrangement joins TRBV27 to TRBJ2-1; TRBD2 aligns across 7 bases. CDR3 length equals 16 residues. The trim removed 3 bases at V and 3 bases at J, leaving 8 bases unmatched. The germline V gene encodes CDR1 MNHEY and CDR2 SMNVEV (reference sequence). The CDR3 coding sequence is TGTGCCAGCAGTTTCTCCCCGGGAGGCCTCTACAATGAGCAGTTCTTC. Translated, it gives CASSFSPGGLYNEQFF.

This clonotype has at least ten counts. The chain uses TRBV28 and TRBJ2-4, with D possibly matching TRBD2 (6 bases). CDR3 length: 15 amino acids. CDR1 and CDR2 (germline): MDHEN, SYDVKM. V shed 6 bases and J shed 4 bases, with 16 bases lying between them. This chain's CDR3 is CASSRPLAGKNIQYF. CDR3 in DNA: TGTGCCAGCAGCCGACCACTAGCTGGGAAAAACATTCAGTACTTC.

The rearrangement uses TRBV4-3 and TRBJ2-7, with D hard to call. The CDR3 covers 14 residues. The V and J ends lost 1 base and 2 bases respectively, with 9 bases between them. Germline CDR1 reads LGHNA; CDR2 reads YSLEER. For the CDR3, the DNA is TGCGCCAGCAGCCAAGCAACGGATACCTACGAGCAGTACTTC. Translation: CASSQATDTYEQYF.

The chain links TRBV7-9 to TRBJ1-1, with TRBD1 matching 8 bases. The CDR3 spans 17 residues. V gave up 3 bases and J gave up 0 bases; unmatched junction bases: 9. Germline V lookup: CDR1 SEHNR, CDR2 FQNEAQ (reference sequence). The CDR3 loop reads CASSFLRQGLVNTEAFF. CDR3 in DNA: TGTGCCAGCAGCTTCCTTAGACAGGGGCTTGTGAACACTGAAGCTTTCTTT.

This clonotype was picked up many times. This rearrangement joins TRBV12-3 or TRBV12-4 to TRBJ2-5; unclear D gene. This CDR3 is 17 amino acids long. Trimming shortened V by 4 bases and J by 3 bases, and 21 bases separated the two germline ends. CDR3 in DNA: TGTGCCAGCAGTTCCCTGGACCTCCTCCGGGCTAAAGAGACCCAGTACTTC. Its protein product is CASSSLDLLRAKETQYF.

At least ten counts were recorded for this clonotype. This rearrangement joins TRBV2 to TRBJ1-2; 9 bases agree with TRBD1. CDR1 SNHLY and CDR2 FYNNEI come from the germline V gene. The V gene end was trimmed by 7 bases and the J gene end by 6 bases; junction bases not matched to a gene: 18. The CDR3 spans 17 residues. The DNA of the CDR3 is TGTGCCAGCACCCGAGGGACAGGGAGCGGCCCGGGGGATGGCTACACCTTC. It translates to CASTRGTGSGPGDGYTF. Using reference TRBV2 and TRBJ1-2 for the parts outside the CDR3, the full variable domain is EPEVTQTPSHQVTQMGQEVILRCVPISNHLYFYWYRQILGQKVEFLVSFYNNEISEKSEIFDDQFSVERPDGSNFTLKIRSTKLEDSAMYFCASTRGTGSGPGDGYTFGSGTRLTVV.

This clonotype was observed at least ten times. The chain carries TRBV12-3 or TRBV12-4 and TRBJ2-5; the D gene is possibly TRBD1 (5 bases). The germline V and J ends were trimmed by 5 bases and 5 bases, with 12 bases remaining between them. The CDR3 consists of 13 residues. The CDR3 protein is CASSVLAGETQYF. For the CDR3, the DNA is TGTGCCAGCAGTGTTTTAGCAGGGGAGACCCAGTACTTC.

This sequence joins TRBV5-1 and TRBJ2-4; D is possibly TRBD1 or TRBD2 (5 bases each). This CDR3 spans 13 amino acids. V lost 4 bases, J lost 3 bases, and 8 bases lay in between. Germline CDR1 and CDR2: SGHRS and YFSETQ. The CDR3 loop is CASSGGGKNIQYF. CDR3 coding DNA: TGCGCCAGCAGCGGTGGGGGCAAAAACATTCAGTACTTC.

This clonotype was seen a handful of times. The chain uses TRBV6-1 and TRBJ2-4; 8 nucleotides line up with TRBD2. CDR3 length: 19 amino acids. The V gene end was trimmed by 5 bases and the J gene end by 6 bases; junction bases not matched to a gene: 21. Germline assignment: CDR1 MNHNS and CDR2 SASEGT. The CDR3 loop reads CASSSKTGGDLGGGNIQYF. CDR3 coding DNA: TGTGCCAGCAGTTCTAAGACGGGAGGGGACCTCGGAGGGGGAAACATTCAGTACTTC.

This clonotype showed up many times. The V call is TRBV2, the J call TRBJ2-3; no clear D gene. Trimming took off 3 bases at V and 0 bases at J, with 4 bases between the two ends. Germline-derived CDR1 and CDR2 are SNHLY and FYNNEI. The CDR3 has 13 amino acids. The chain's CDR3 is CASSDRSTDTQYF. In DNA form, the CDR3 reads TGTGCCAGCAGTGACAGGAGCACAGATACGCAGTATTTT.

This chain uses TRBV7-9 with TRBJ2-3, with a possible D match to TRBD1 (8 bases). V lost 6 bases, J lost 4 bases, and 17 bases lay in between. The CDR3 runs 15 residues. Germline CDR1 is SEHNR and CDR2 is FQNEAQ (reference sequence). The DNA for the CDR3 is TGTGCCAGCAGTGAACAGGGGGGGATGGCAGATACGCAGTATTTT. Protein sequence: CASSEQGGMADTQYF. The variable domain in full, completed from reference TRBV7-9 and TRBJ2-3, reads DTGVSQNPRHKITKRGQNVTFRCDPISEHNRLYWYRQTLGQGPEFLTYFQNEAQLEKSRLLSDRFSAERPKGSFSTLEIQRTEQGDSAMYLCASSEQGGMADTQYFGPGTRLTVL.

This clonotype was detected ten times or more. The V gene is TRBV11-2, the J gene TRBJ2-3, with D tentatively TRBD2 (5 bases). The V gene's germline CDR1 is SGHAT and CDR2 FQNNGV. The CDR3 loop spans 16 amino acids. Between the trimmed V and J ends, which lost 1 base and 0 bases, there was a span of 11 bases. The CDR3 is CASSLGSSRSTDTQYF. The CDR3 DNA sequence: TGTGCCAGCAGCTTAGGATCTAGCCGAAGCACAGATACGCAGTATTTT.

This clonotype was seen repeatedly, ten times or more. J is TRBJ1-1 and V is TRBV2, with a weak D call TRBD1 (5 bases). Germline values: CDR1 SNHLY, CDR2 FYNNEI. This CDR3 has 13 amino acids. Trimming shortened V by 6 bases and J by 4 bases, and 12 bases separated the two germline ends. The CDR3 DNA follows: TGTGCCAGCAGCGGCAGGGCGGGCACTGAAGCTTTCTTT. Translated: CASSGRAGTEAFF.

In its sample, this clonotype was seen a few times. Here the CDR3 reads CSVWGLAGGYEQYF. Here the CDR3 DNA reads TGCAGCGTTTGGGGACTAGCGGGAGGCTACGAGCAGTACTTC. This chain links TRBV29-1 with TRBJ2-7; TRBD2 matches 15 bases. This CDR3 is built from 14 residues. Unmatched junction bases numbered 2, after V lost 5 bases and J lost 3 bases. Germline lookup yields CDR1 SQVTM and CDR2 ANQGSEA.

This clonotype was observed many times. V usage is TRBV2 and J usage is TRBJ2-7; possibly TRBD2 for D (6 bases). Germline V lookup: CDR1 SNHLY, CDR2 FYNNEI. The CDR3 is made up of 12 amino acids. Trimming took off 6 bases at V and 6 bases at J, with 12 bases between the two ends. CDR3 sequence: CASRTSPREQYF. CDR3 DNA sequence: TGTGCCAGCAGGACTAGTCCTCGCGAGCAGTACTTC.